This entry describes one T cell receptor (beta chain). What it recognizes is unknown. The record originates from a study of T cells in Graves' hyperthyroidism and ophthalmopathy. Whole-study findings and limits: Blood also contained most expanded thyroid clonotypes above 0.001.

RNA transcripts served as the template for amplifying TCR beta CDR3 regions. TCR CDR3 underwent first-round RT-PCR with the HTBI primer set. Each CDR3 protein gets one entry after TCRdb re-called the multiplex PCR reads with MiXCR. The sample gives 500,000 to 800,000 distinct CDR3 sequences, just under 45% of which show up once; roughly 6.5% is in the top ten. CDR3 size: 12 residues. V was shortened by 0 bases and J by 11 bases, with 10 bases between the two germline ends. From germline, CDR1 is LNHDA and CDR2 SQIVND (reference sequence). V is TRBV19 and J is TRBJ1-1; D unresolved. Sequencing was carried out using peripheral blood or thyroid tissue (not recorded which). This receptor was taken from an adult man with Graves' disease, either hyperthyroidism or ophthalmopathy (not recorded which). The DNA of the CDR3 is TGTGCCAGTAGTATAGATCAGGTGAGGGCTTTCTTT. Translation: CASSIDQVRAFF.